The 32 T cell receptor beta chains listed next were all sequenced from one sample in a study of T cell clonality in common variable immunodeficiency. The repertoire was sequenced with immunoSEQ multiplex PCR; TCRdb's copy has only in-frame clones and lacks some. The sample yields 35,000 to 50,000 clones, without any singletons. The sequenced material came from peripheral blood mononuclear cells. The receptors were gathered from a person between 18 and 75 years old in good health.

In this sample, this clone turned up many times. Sequencing ends 3 residues short of the CDR3 end; the germline J gene provides the rest. The gene calls are TRBV18 and TRBJ1-6; the D is unclear. This CDR3 has 17 residues. V lost 3 bases and J 6 bases, leaving 18 bases between the germline ends. Per the germline V gene, CDR1 is KGHSH and CDR2 is LQKENI. Partial CDR3 DNA: TGTGCCAGCTCACCGTCGGAGGCAGGCGGGGTTAATTCACCC. Protein: CASSPSEAGGVNSP. The whole CDR3 protein is CASSPSEAGGVNSPLHF.

This clone was detected ten times or more. The read terminates 3 residues ahead of where the CDR3 ends, so the germline J gene completes it. The chain uses TRBV6-2 or TRBV6-3 and TRBJ2-1; 12 nucleotides agree with TRBD2. Trimming at V came to 7 bases and at J to 7 bases, leaving 8 bases not matched to a gene. Germline V lookup: CDR1 MNHEY, CDR2 SVGEGT. This CDR3 region has 15 residues. The CDR3 DNA, read in part, is TGTGCCAGCAATCCCCTAGCGGGGGGGCTGAATGAG. Its translation is CASNPLAGGLNE. The whole CDR3 sequence is CASNPLAGGLNEQFF.

This clone was found many times. The CDR3 is cut off 3 residues early in the read; its end comes from the germline J gene. The chain is built from TRBV4-1 and TRBJ2-3; D remains ambiguous. V gave up 0 bases and J gave up 3 bases, with 13 bases separating them. The CDR3 is 16 amino acids. Germline lookup yields CDR1 MGHRA and CDR2 YSYEKL. The CDR3 sequence: CASSQDLLGATDTQYF. Partial CDR3 DNA: TGCGCCAGCAGCCAAGATTTATTGGGCGCGACAGATACG.

This clone was seen repeatedly, ten times or more. The DNA ends 3 residues before the CDR3 does, and the rest of the CDR3 is filled in from the germline J gene. The rearrangement links TRBV19 to TRBJ2-5, with D hard to call. The CDR3 is made up of 10 amino acids. Germline V gene lookup returns CDR1 LNHDA and CDR2 SQIVND (reference sequence). V was pared by 7 bases and J by 7 bases, with 7 bases between. The CDR3: CASTRGTQYF. CDR3 bases read: TGTGCCAGTACAAGAGGGACC.

This clone was counted at least ten times. Sequencing ends 3 residues short of the CDR3 end; the germline J gene provides the rest. This chain uses TRBV2 with TRBJ1-4; 7 bases align to TRBD1. There are 14 residues in the CDR3. The trim removed 6 bases at V and 3 bases at J, leaving 4 bases unmatched. Germline CDR1 reads SNHLY; CDR2 reads FYNNEI. This CDR3 reads CASRTQGANEKLFF. Incomplete CDR3 DNA: TGTGCCAGCAGGACGCAGGGGGCTAATGAAAAA.

This clone was seen many times. The CDR3 goes on 3 residues after the read ends, and that part is filled in from the germline J gene. The chain links TRBV7-3 to TRBJ2-7, with D possibly matching TRBD2 (7 bases). Germline lookup yields CDR1 SGHTA and CDR2 FQGTGA. The ends were cut back, 1 base at V and 2 bases at J, with 12 bases in the middle. This CDR3 has 15 amino acids. Partial CDR3 DNA: TGTGCCAGCAGCTTAAAAGGGGGGGACACCTACGAG. Protein product: CASSLKGGDTYE. The CDR3, in full, reads CASSLKGGDTYEQYF.

This clone was picked up many times. The CDR3 goes on 3 residues after the read ends, and that part is filled in from the germline J gene. The rearrangement uses TRBV6-1 and TRBJ1-2; 8 bases fit TRBD1. Germline-derived CDR1 and CDR2 are MNHNS and SASEGT. V dropped 4 bases and J dropped 4; count of bases not matched to a gene: 5. The CDR3 is 14 amino acids. CDR3 region: CASSGYDRGYGYTF. The CDR3 DNA, read in part, is TGTGCCAGCAGTGGGTACGACAGGGGCTATGGC.

This clone was found many times. The read ends 3 residues before the CDR3 terminus; that terminus is restored from the germline J gene. This chain links TRBV19 with TRBJ1-1, with a weak D call TRBD1 (5 bases). The V end lost 6 bases, the J end lost 0 bases, and 8 bases lay between the germline ends. Germline V gene sequence: CDR1 LNHDA, CDR2 SQIVND (reference sequence). The CDR3 extends over 13 amino acids. The CDR3 protein is CASSVDMNTEAFF. The CDR3 DNA, read in part, is TGTGCCAGTAGCGTGGACATGAACACTGAA.

In this sample, this clone turned up many times. The read ends 3 residues early relative to the CDR3; the germline J gene fills the gap. V is TRBV7-8 and J is TRBJ2-2; no firm D call. The CDR3 has 12 residues. The germline CDR1 and CDR2 sequences are SGHVS and FQNEAQ. V dropped 3 bases and J dropped 7 bases, with 6 bases sitting between them. The CDR3 spells CASSFSGGELFF. Incomplete CDR3 DNA: TGTGCCAGCAGCTTCTCCGGCGGGGAG.

Ten or more counts support this clone. The CDR3 end falls 3 residues outside the read, so it is completed with the germline J gene. The rearrangement joins TRBV20-1 to TRBJ2-1; tentative D call: TRBD2 (6 bases). The CDR3 contains 17 residues. V gave up 3 bases and J gave up 1 base, with 19 bases separating them. CDR1 DFQATT and CDR2 SNEGSKA come from the germline V gene (reference sequence). CDR3 DNA, as far as it was read: TGCAGTGCTAGGGGGATCGATGAGCGGGCATCCTACAATGAG. This gives the protein CSARGIDERASYNE. The entire CDR3 protein reads CSARGIDERASYNEQFF.

This clone came up many times. The sequence runs out 3 residues before the end of the CDR3; the remainder is reconstructed from the germline J gene. The chain joins TRBV7-6 to TRBJ2-1; TRBD2 matches 11 bases. The CDR3 sequence is 14 residues long. CDR1 SGHVS and CDR2 FNYEAQ come from the germline V gene. V shed 3 bases, J shed 9 bases, and the junction held 4 bases outside the gene matches. The CDR3 loop is CASSFVAGGPEQFF. The sequenced part of the CDR3 DNA is TGTGCCAGCAGCTTCGTAGCGGGGGGGCCTGAG.

This clone has a count of ten or more. The read halts 3 residues ahead of the CDR3 end, with the missing end drawn from the germline J gene. The chain couples TRBV30 to TRBJ2-6; D remains ambiguous. The CDR3 extends over 15 amino acids. Trimming took off 0 bases at V and 1 base at J, with 7 bases between the two ends. Germline-derived CDR1 and CDR2 are GTSNPN and SVGIG (reference sequence). The CDR3 bases that were read are TGTGCCTGGAGTGTAGGTGGTTCTGGGGCCAACGTC. As protein: CAWSVGGSGANV. The full CDR3 protein is CAWSVGGSGANVLTF.

This clone was seen repeatedly, ten times or more. The missing CDR3 end, 3 residues past where the read stops, is filled in from the germline J gene. The V and J genes are TRBV4-1 and TRBJ2-7, with 13 bases fitting TRBD2. The CDR3 runs to 17 residues. Germline lookup yields CDR1 MGHRA and CDR2 YSYEKL. V shed 3 bases and J 0 bases; nucleotides not matched to a gene: 5. CDR3 DNA, as far as it was read: TGCGCCAGCAGCCATGGGGGACTAGCGGGGCACTCCTACGAG. Amino acids: CASSHGGLAGHSYE. The CDR3 as a whole reads CASSHGGLAGHSYEQYF.

This clone was counted many times. Read data end 3 residues before the CDR3 end; the end is taken from the germline J gene. V and J are TRBV4-1 and TRBJ2-7, with 8 bases lining up with TRBD1. After removal of 1 base from V and 0 bases from J, the junction contained 5 bases not matched to a gene. The CDR3 sequence is 16 residues long. Germline V gives CDR1 MGHRA, CDR2 YSYEKL. CDR3 bases read: TGCGCCAGCAGCCAAGGTCGGACAGGGAGCTCCTACGAG. This gives the protein CASSQGRTGSSYE. The entire CDR3 reads CASSQGRTGSSYEQYF.

This clone was seen ten or more times. The read falls 3 residues short of the CDR3 end, and the missing part is taken from the germline J gene. The genes are TRBV7-3 and TRBJ2-2, with D possibly matching TRBD2 (5 bases). V lost 1 base and J 7 bases, leaving 13 bases between the germline ends. The CDR3 extends over 15 amino acids. Germline lookup yields CDR1 SGHTA and CDR2 FQGTGA. The CDR3 bases that were read are TGTGCCAGCAGCTTAAGGGATAGCGTGGACGGGGAG. Translated, it gives CASSLRDSVDGE. The whole CDR3 sequence reads CASSLRDSVDGELFF.

At least ten counts were recorded for this clone. The read gets to within 3 residues of the CDR3 end, and the germline J gene fills in the rest. This sequence joins TRBV7-6 and TRBJ1-6, with 9 bases that match TRBD1. CDR1 is SGHVS, CDR2 FNYEAQ, per germline. The V gene end was trimmed by 5 bases and the J gene end by 8 bases; junction bases not matched to a gene: 4. The CDR3 spans 14 residues. Incomplete CDR3 DNA: TGTGCCAGCAGCCTGACAGGGGGAGATTCACCC. Amino acids: CASSLTGGDSP. The full CDR3 protein reads CASSLTGGDSPLHF.

This clone was counted at least ten times. The CDR3 goes on 3 residues after the read ends, and that part is filled in from the germline J gene. The V and J genes are TRBV2 and TRBJ2-1; 7 positions agree with TRBD2. The germline V gene has CDR1 SNHLY and CDR2 FYNNEI. J lost 5 bases, V lost 7 bases, and 2 bases had no gene match. The CDR3 covers 12 residues. CDR3 amino acids: CASNLADNEQFF. CDR3 bases read: TGTGCCAGCAATCTAGCGGACAATGAG.

This clone was counted ten times or more. The read gets to within 3 residues of the CDR3 end, and the germline J gene fills in the rest. The V gene is TRBV7-3, the J gene TRBJ2-3, with TRBD1 matching over 11 bases. V lost 4 bases, J lost 2 bases, and 2 bases stayed unmatched. This CDR3 comprises 15 residues. From germline, CDR1 is SGHTA and CDR2 FQGTGA. Incomplete CDR3 DNA: TGTGCCAGCAGCTATGGACAGGGGGCCACAGATACG. The encoded protein is CASSYGQGATDT. The CDR3 in its entirety is CASSYGQGATDTQYF.

This clone was seen ten or more times. Read coverage stops 3 residues before the CDR3 terminus; the germline J gene supplies the remainder. The rearrangement links TRBV2 to TRBJ1-2; no firm D call. This CDR3 comprises 13 residues. V was clipped by 1 base and J by 7 bases, with 10 bases between them. Germline V CDR1 and CDR2: SNHLY, FYNNEI. The CDR3 protein is CASSEVGLSGYTF. The sequenced CDR3 bases are TGTGCCAGCAGTGAAGTAGGGTTGTCTGGC.

The table lists this clone with many counts. The sequenced fragment ends 3 residues before the CDR3 boundary, so the rest is inferred from the germline J gene. V usage is TRBV5-5 and J usage is TRBJ2-5; D remains ambiguous. The germline V gene has CDR1 SGHKS and CDR2 YYEKEE (reference sequence). CDR3 length equals 12 residues. V gave up 5 bases and J gave up 2 bases, with 7 bases separating them. The chain's CDR3 is CASSFPQETQYF. The sequenced CDR3 bases are TGTGCCAGCAGTTTCCCACAAGAGACC.

This clone showed up many times. Read coverage stops 3 residues before the CDR3 terminus; the germline J gene supplies the remainder. V and J are TRBV30 and TRBJ1-2; D is unresolved. Germline V gene data show CDR1 as GTSNPN and CDR2 as SVGIG (reference sequence). This CDR3 spans 13 amino acids. V lost 5 bases, J lost 4 bases, and 14 bases lay in between. CDR3 DNA, as far as it was read: TGTGCCTGGGAGGGTTATAGAGCCTATGGC. Translated, it gives CAWEGYRAYG. The full CDR3 is CAWEGYRAYGYTF. Using reference TRBV30 and TRBJ1-2 for the parts outside the CDR3, the full variable domain is SQTIHQWPATLVQPVGSPLSLECTVEGTSNPNLYWYRQAAGRGLQLLFYSVGIGQISSEVPQNLSASRPQDRQFILSSKKLLLSDSGFYLCAWEGYRAYGYTFGSGTRLTVV.

This clone came up many times. The CDR3 end is not reached by the read, which stops 3 residues before it; the germline J gene fills it in. The gene calls are TRBV11-3 and TRBJ2-7, with D possibly matching TRBD1 (5 bases). Trimming took off 6 bases at V and 6 bases at J, with 15 bases between the two ends. Looked up from germline, CDR1 is SGHNT and CDR2 is YENEEA. CDR3 length: 13 amino acids. The sequenced part of the CDR3 DNA is TGTGCCAGCAGTTCCTCCCAAAGGGGCGAG. Amino acid sequence: CASSSSQRGE. The full CDR3 sequence reads CASSSSQRGEQYF.

This clone was picked up many times. The CDR3 is cut off 3 residues early in the read; its end comes from the germline J gene. The genes are TRBV10-3 and TRBJ2-2; 7 bases are a match to TRBD1. Germline V gives CDR1 ENHRY, CDR2 SYGVKD. Trimming cost V 5 bases and J 0 bases; bases outside gene matches: 3. The CDR3 sequence is 15 residues long. The CDR3 DNA, read in part, is TGTGCCATCAGTCCGGGACAGTCGAACACCGGGGAG. Translation: CAISPGQSNTGE. The CDR3 reads in full as CAISPGQSNTGELFF.

This clone was seen repeatedly, ten times or more. The read comes to an end 3 residues before the CDR3 does, leaving the germline J gene to fill in the end. The chain couples TRBV29-1 to TRBJ2-5; D possibly corresponds to TRBD2 (6 bases). The CDR3 sequence is 13 residues long. The V end was cut by 6 bases, the J end by 4 bases, with 15 bases between. Germline V gives CDR1 SQVTM, CDR2 ANQGSEA. The sequenced part of the CDR3 DNA is TGCAGCGTCAATCTAGCGTTAGGAGAGACC. Translating gives CSVNLALGET. In full, the CDR3 reads CSVNLALGETQYF.

This clone was detected ten times or more. The observed sequence ends 3 residues before the CDR3 terminus, with the missing tail filled in from the germline J gene. The rearrangement joins TRBV5-1 to TRBJ1-3, with TRBD1 matching over 7 bases. CDR1 and CDR2 from the germline V gene are SGHRS and YFSETQ. CDR3 length: 16 residues. Losses at the gene ends were 0 bases for V and 2 bases for J; bases not matched to a gene: 5. The sequenced part of the CDR3 DNA is TGCGCCAGCAGCTTGGCTACAGGGGCTCCTGGAAACACC. Protein product: CASSLATGAPGNT. The complete CDR3 reads CASSLATGAPGNTIYF.

This clone appeared many times. The read halts 3 residues ahead of the CDR3 end, with the missing end drawn from the germline J gene. This chain connects TRBV11-2 to TRBJ2-7; 7 bases map to TRBD1. The germline gives CDR1 SGHAT, CDR2 FQNNGV. This CDR3 spans 14 amino acids. After removal of 6 bases from V and 0 bases from J, the junction contained 5 bases not matched to a gene. Partial CDR3 DNA: TGTGCCAGCAGTTTAACAGGGGACTCCTACGAG. This encodes CASSLTGDSYE. The complete CDR3 reads CASSLTGDSYEQYF. Variable domain in full (rest from reference TRBV11-2 and TRBJ2-7): EAGVAQSPRYKIIEKRQSVAFWCNPISGHATLYWYQQILGQGPKLLIQFQNNGVVDDSQLPKDRFSAERLKGVDSTLKIQPAKLEDSAVYLCASSLTGDSYEQYFGPGTRLTVT.

This clone showed up many times. The sequenced fragment ends 3 residues before the CDR3 boundary, so the rest is inferred from the germline J gene. The V gene is TRBV19, the J gene TRBJ2-1; 7 bases map to TRBD1. J was trimmed by 6 bases and V by 3 bases; bases with no gene match: 5. The CDR3 spans 14 residues. Germline CDR1 and CDR2: LNHDA and SQIVND (reference sequence). This CDR3 reads CASSMAGGSNEQFF. The CDR3 bases that were read are TGTGCCAGTAGTATGGCAGGGGGTAGCAATGAG.

This clone was detected many times. The CDR3 extends 3 residues past the end of the read, so its final part is completed from the germline J gene. The V and J genes are TRBV12-3 or TRBV12-4 and TRBJ1-2, with D hard to call. Trimming took 0 bases from V and 7 from J, leaving 9 bases between them. This CDR3 has 13 amino acids. CDR3 bases read: TGTGCCAGCAGTTTAGCGCGGGTCGGTGGC. Protein sequence: CASSLARVGG. The CDR3 as a whole reads CASSLARVGGYTF.

This clone has ten or more counts. The CDR3 goes on 3 residues after the read ends, and that part is filled in from the germline J gene. The rearrangement joins TRBV3-1 (or the pseudogene TRBV3-2) to TRBJ2-5, with 8 bases that match TRBD1. V lost 1 base and J lost 2; bases outside the gene matches: 18. This CDR3 has 20 residues. Germline V gives CDR1 LGHDT, CDR2 YNNKEL (reference sequence). CDR3 loop: CASSQVQTGTGSIRQETQYF. CDR3 bases read: TGTGCCAGCAGCCAAGTTCAAACCGGGACAGGATCGATCCGGCAAGAGACC.

This clone came up a few times. This may be a read error: a much more frequent sequence differs by one nucleotide. Coverage ceases 3 residues before the CDR3 finishes, and the germline J gene fills in the end. Within the sample, other DNA sequences also encode this same CDR3. V and J are TRBV13 and TRBJ1-1; D perhaps matches TRBD1 (6 bases). Per germline, CDR1 PRHDT and CDR2 FYEKMQ (reference sequence). CDR3 length: 12 residues. Partial CDR3 DNA: TGCGCCAGCAGCACCGCAGCGGGGGCG. As protein: CASSTAAGA. The entire CDR3 is CASSTAAGAAFF.

This clone appeared many times. Read sequence stops 3 residues before the CDR3 end, and the germline J gene provides the missing end. This sequence joins TRBV4-1 and TRBJ1-1; D gene uncertain. Germline V gives CDR1 MGHRA, CDR2 YSYEKL. This CDR3 region has 13 residues. Trimming stripped 3 bases from V and 4 bases from J, with 9 bases between. CDR3 bases read: TGCGCCAGCAGCCATGGATCGGGCACTGAA. Amino acid sequence: CASSHGSGTE. The full CDR3 sequence reads CASSHGSGTEAFF.

This clone appeared many times. The read terminates 3 residues before the CDR3 end, so the remaining end is supplied by the germline J gene. This chain uses TRBV19 with TRBJ2-7; 16 nucleotides agree with TRBD2. CDR1 LNHDA and CDR2 SQIVND come from the germline V gene (reference sequence). Trimming cost V 4 bases and J 5 bases; bases outside gene matches: 8. CDR3 length: 17 residues. The DNA read from the CDR3 is TGTGCCAGTAGTAGGGGACTAGCGGGAGGGATGGCCGACGAG. Amino acid sequence: CASSRGLAGGMADE. The full-length CDR3 reads as CASSRGLAGGMADEQYF.